The 27 T cell receptor beta chains given below trace back to one sample, sequenced in a study of shared T cell receptors in the human thymus. The table came from immunoSEQ multiplex PCR; TCRdb's copy has only in-frame clones and leaves some out. Of roughly 660,000 clones listed, 88% are singletons. Another study also made use of these data, one on human thymus T cells.

Input material: thymocytes. The receptor set was obtained from a boy in the first two years of life with a congenital heart defect.

Comments on this clone: Other nucleotide sequences in the sample specify the same CDR3. This rearrangement joins TRBV27 to TRBJ2-7; D ambiguous. CDR3 length equals 11 residues. CDR1 and CDR2 (germline): MNHEY, SMNVEV (reference sequence). Deletions cut 6 bases from V and 4 bases from J, with 7 bases between. The CDR3 DNA follows: TGTGCCAGCAGCTCCAGTTACGAGCAGTACTTC. Translating it yields CASSSSYEQYF.

The chain has TRBV29-1 and TRBJ2-7; weak D call: TRBD1 (6 bases). V shed 4 bases and J shed 6 bases, with 19 bases lying between them. The CDR3 contains 14 residues. Germline lookup yields CDR1 SQVTM and CDR2 ANQGSEA. CDR3 in amino acids: CSVAIGQSRGEQYF. CDR3 nucleotides: TGCAGCGTTGCGATCGGACAGTCTAGGGGCGAGCAGTACTTC.

The CDR3: CASSQIVTSSGANVLTF. CDR3 in DNA: TGCGCCAGCAGCCAAATAGTCACTAGCTCTGGGGCCAACGTCCTGACTTTC. The chain uses TRBV4-3 and TRBJ2-6; tentative D call: TRBD2 (5 bases). The CDR3 extends over 17 amino acids. Germline CDR1 and CDR2: LGHNA and YSLEER. Deletions cut 2 bases from V and 0 bases from J, with 11 bases between.

This rearrangement joins TRBV6-1 to TRBJ2-1, with 7 bases that match TRBD2. Trimming removed 6 bases from V and 3 bases from J; junction bases left unmatched: 5. The germline gives CDR1 MNHNS, CDR2 SASEGT. The CDR3 consists of 14 residues. The CDR3 nucleotides are TGTGCCAGCAGAATCTCGGGAGGCTACAATGAGCAGTTCTTC. This sequence encodes CASRISGGYNEQFF.

The V gene is TRBV13, the J gene TRBJ2-3; 13 bases line up with TRBD2. Germline V gene sequence: CDR1 PRHDT, CDR2 FYEKMQ (reference sequence). The CDR3 loop spans 20 amino acids. Unmatched junction bases numbered 23, after V lost 5 bases and J lost 9 bases. This CDR3 reads CASSQGGELAGGQGPRTQYF. The CDR3 coding sequence is TGTGCCAGCAGCCAGGGGGGGGAACTAGCGGGAGGGCAGGGTCCCCGGACGCAGTATTTT.

This clone was seen a handful of times. CDR3 sequence (DNA): TGTGCCAGCTCCCATGGACATACCACAGATACGCAGTATTTT. Encoded protein: CASSHGHTTDTQYF. The chain recombines TRBV18 with TRBJ2-3; D might be TRBD1 (5 bases). The CDR3 totals 14 residues. Between the trimmed V and J ends, which lost 6 bases and 2 bases, there was a span of 12 bases. Germline CDR1 reads KGHSH; CDR2 reads LQKENI.

The sample holds one count of this clone. This sequence joins TRBV30 and TRBJ2-5, with 16 bases that match TRBD2. Germline CDR1 is GTSNPN and CDR2 is SVGIG (reference sequence). V shed 3 bases, J shed 0 bases, and the junction held 10 bases outside the gene matches. This CDR3 region has 19 residues. The CDR3 nucleotides read TGTGCCTGGAGCCCCCCTGGGACTAGCGGGAGGGCGAACCAAGAGACCCAGTACTTC. Its translation: CAWSPPGTSGRANQETQYF.

The rearrangement uses TRBV5-5 and TRBJ2-2; tentatively, D is TRBD2 (7 bases). CDR1 SGHKS and CDR2 YYEKEE come from the germline V gene (reference sequence). Trimming stripped 4 bases from V and 7 bases from J, with 17 bases between. CDR3 length: 15 amino acids. In DNA form, the CDR3 reads TGTGCCAGCAGCCTCGGTTGGGGGGGCATCGGGGAGCTGTTTTTT. Amino acid sequence: CASSLGWGGIGELFF.

The chain recombines TRBV30 with TRBJ2-7; a weak D match, TRBD2 (5 bases). The CDR3 is 16 residues long. Trimming stripped 0 bases from V and 2 bases from J, with 17 bases between. CDR1 is GTSNPN, CDR2 SVGIG, per germline (reference sequence). CDR3 sequence: CAWSVGVLALPYEQYF. The CDR3 region has the DNA TGTGCCTGGAGTGTCGGTGTATTAGCGTTACCCTACGAGCAGTACTTC.

The V call is TRBV27, the J call TRBJ1-4, with no clear D. V lost 0 bases to trimming and J lost 8 bases, with 22 bases between them. Germline V gene lookup returns CDR1 MNHEY and CDR2 SMNVEV (reference sequence). This CDR3 has 18 residues. The CDR3 spells CASSLSGIREGHSEKLFF. In DNA form, the CDR3 reads TGTGCCAGCAGTTTATCGGGGATTAGGGAGGGCCATTCCGAAAAACTGTTTTTT.

V gene TRBV7-9 combines with J gene TRBJ2-3; 7 bases match TRBD2. Germline assignment: CDR1 SEHNR and CDR2 FQNEAQ (reference sequence). The trim removed 11 bases at V and 4 bases at J, leaving 15 bases unmatched. The CDR3 totals 15 residues. The CDR3 DNA reads TGTGCCGGGGGGGGGACTCAAAGGGCAGCAGATACGCAGTATTTT. As protein: CAGGGTQRAADTQYF.

The chain is built from TRBV11-3 and TRBJ2-7; TRBD2 aligns across 8 bases. CDR3 size: 15 residues. V lost 1 base and J lost 1; bases outside the gene matches: 3. Germline lookup yields CDR1 SGHNT and CDR2 YENEEA. The CDR3 is CASSLGLAGSYEQYF. Written as DNA, the CDR3 is TGTGCCAGCAGCTTAGGGCTAGCGGGTTCCTACGAGCAGTACTTC.

There are a few counts of this clone. The V gene is TRBV28, the J gene TRBJ2-7; the D gene is possibly TRBD1 (6 bases). The germline gives CDR1 MDHEN, CDR2 SYDVKM. The CDR3 spans 13 residues. The V gene lost 3 bases and the J gene lost 4 bases, with 10 bases spanning the gap. This chain's CDR3 is CASSFGTPYEQYF. The CDR3 DNA reads TGTGCCAGCAGTTTCGGGACACCTTACGAGCAGTACTTC.

The rearrangement uses TRBV7-9 and TRBJ1-2; possible D gene TRBD1, 5 bases. Per germline, CDR1 SEHNR and CDR2 FQNEAQ (reference sequence). V was cut by 1 base and J by 5 bases, with 14 bases left in between. This CDR3 contains 15 residues. CDR3 nucleotides: TGTGCCAGCAGCTTAGGGCAGGGCTGGGTGTATGGCTACACCTTC. It codes for CASSLGQGWVYGYTF.

A note on this clone: Germline is not matched at one junction end, which may reflect a read error. This rearrangement joins TRBV6-6 to TRBJ1-5, with 9 bases lining up with TRBD1. The CDR3 has 14 residues. Germline CDR1 and CDR2: MNHNY and SVGAGI (reference sequence). The CDR3 nucleotides read TGTGCCAGCAGTTACACAGGGGGCAAACAGCCCCAGCATTTT. Translating gives CASSYTGGKQPQHF.

The CDR3 protein is CAWSVPLAGGPRGGPTDTQYF. The CDR3 bases are TGTGCCTGGAGTGTACCCCTAGCGGGAGGGCCCAGGGGGGGACCCACAGATACGCAGTATTTT. The chain has TRBV30 and TRBJ2-3; TRBD2 matches at 12 bases. The germline V gene encodes CDR1 GTSNPN and CDR2 SVGIG (reference sequence). This CDR3 region has 21 residues. V was clipped by 0 bases and J by 2 bases; unmatched bases: 18.

V is TRBV9 and J is TRBJ1-3; tentatively, D is TRBD1 (5 bases). Looked up from germline, CDR1 is SGDLS and CDR2 is YYNGEE. The CDR3 sequence is 15 residues long. Trimming shortened V by 4 bases and J by 4 bases, and 15 bases separated the two germline ends. The chain's CDR3 is CASSPRRGPGNTIYF. Written as DNA, the CDR3 is TGTGCCAGCAGCCCCCGGAGGGGACCCGGAAACACCATATATTTT.

V is TRBV7-6 and J is TRBJ2-7, with TRBD2 matching 7 bases. Looked up from germline, CDR1 is SGHVS and CDR2 is FNYEAQ. There are 21 residues in the CDR3. Trimming at V came to 5 bases and at J to 0 bases, leaving 25 bases not matched to a gene. The CDR3 reads CASSRTLPAGNHLESSYEQYF. In DNA form, the CDR3 reads TGTGCCAGCAGCCGAACCCTTCCAGCGGGAAACCATCTGGAGAGCTCCTACGAGCAGTACTTC.

The chain is built from TRBV28 and TRBJ1-2; D may be TRBD1 (6 bases). Trimming removed 5 bases from V and 4 bases from J, with 26 bases in between. The CDR3 has 18 amino acids. Germline V gene data show CDR1 as MDHEN and CDR2 as SYDVKM. CDR3 residues: CASSPHSRGPPARYGYTF. The CDR3 DNA is TGTGCCAGCAGTCCCCACTCCAGGGGCCCACCGGCTCGCTATGGCTACACCTTC.

The gene calls are TRBV19 and TRBJ2-1, with 11 bases matching TRBD2. CDR3 length: 19 residues. Trimming removed 2 bases from V and 0 bases from J; junction bases left unmatched: 9. Germline V gene data show CDR1 as LNHDA and CDR2 as SQIVND (reference sequence). The CDR3 region has the DNA TGTGCCAGTAGTATACGACTTGTAGCGGGAGGGTACTCCTACAATGAGCAGTTCTTC. It yields the protein CASSIRLVAGGYSYNEQFF.

The rearrangement uses TRBV10-1 and TRBJ2-1; possibly TRBD2 for D (6 bases). The germline V gene encodes CDR1 WNHNN and CDR2 SYGVQD (reference sequence). CDR3 length: 13 residues. Trimming cost V 4 bases and J 5 bases, with 9 bases left between them. CDR3 bases: TGCGCCAGCAGTGGGAGGGAAAACAATGAGCAGTTCTTC. The encoded protein is CASSGRENNEQFF.

The chain is built from TRBV9 and TRBJ1-4; 8 bases fit TRBD1. The germline V gene encodes CDR1 SGDLS and CDR2 YYNGEE. The CDR3 spans 17 residues. V trimming: 3 bases; J trimming: 0 bases; junction bases outside the gene matches: 7. The CDR3 DNA reads TGTGCCAGCAGCGAGCGACAGGGGATCACAACTAATGAAAAACTGTTTTTT. Protein sequence: CASSERQGITTNEKLFF. The full variable domain, with the rest looked up from reference TRBV9 and TRBJ1-4, is DSGVTQTPKHLITATGQRVTLRCSPRSGDLSVYWYQQSLDQGLQFLIQYYNGEERAKGNILERFSAQQFPDLHSELNLSSLELGDSALYFCASSERQGITTNEKLFFGSGTQLSVL.

This chain connects TRBV18 to TRBJ2-2; possibly TRBD1 for D (5 bases). V lost 5 bases and J 0 bases, leaving 10 bases between the germline ends. The CDR3 spans 15 residues. Germline V CDR1 and CDR2: KGHSH, LQKENI. The CDR3, as DNA: TGTGCCAGCTCAGCGGACATCCCGAACACCGGGGAGCTGTTTTTT. Its protein is CASSADIPNTGELFF.

This chain links TRBV7-2 with TRBJ2-5; TRBD2 matches at 9 bases. The CDR3 consists of 16 residues. Germline CDR1 is SGHTA and CDR2 is FQGNSA. V lost 4 bases and J lost 4; bases outside the gene matches: 10. Here the CDR3 DNA reads TGTGCCAGCAGCTCCTATAGCGGGAGAGGGGCAGAGACCCAGTACTTC. It yields the protein CASSSYSGRGAETQYF.

In its sample, this clone was seen a few times. Other DNA sequences in this sample translate to the same CDR3. This chain uses TRBV6-5 with TRBJ2-7; 8 bases are shared with TRBD1. V gave up 9 bases and J gave up 3 bases; unmatched junction bases: 7. Germline CDR1 is MNHEY and CDR2 is SVGAGI. CDR3 length: 13 amino acids. The CDR3 DNA sequence: TGTGCCAGTTCAGGAACAGGGGGCTACGAGCAGTACTTC. This encodes CASSGTGGYEQYF.

The V gene is TRBV5-1, the J gene TRBJ2-7, with D tentatively TRBD1 (5 bases). Trimming pared 5 bases from V and 0 bases from J, leaving 12 bases between. CDR3 length: 14 amino acids. Looked up from germline, CDR1 is SGHRS and CDR2 is YFSETQ. The CDR3 loop reads CASRPPRGSYEQYF. DNA of the CDR3: TGCGCCAGCAGACCCCCTAGGGGCTCCTACGAGCAGTACTTC.

This rearrangement joins TRBV19 to TRBJ2-7; 7 bases line up with TRBD2. Looked up from germline, CDR1 is LNHDA and CDR2 is SQIVND (reference sequence). With V trimmed by 0 bases and J by 5 bases, 10 bases remained unmatched. The CDR3 spans 16 residues. The CDR3 reads CASSIDRGGRRNEQYF. The CDR3 DNA reads TGTGCCAGTAGTATAGATCGGGGCGGGAGAAGGAACGAGCAGTACTTC.